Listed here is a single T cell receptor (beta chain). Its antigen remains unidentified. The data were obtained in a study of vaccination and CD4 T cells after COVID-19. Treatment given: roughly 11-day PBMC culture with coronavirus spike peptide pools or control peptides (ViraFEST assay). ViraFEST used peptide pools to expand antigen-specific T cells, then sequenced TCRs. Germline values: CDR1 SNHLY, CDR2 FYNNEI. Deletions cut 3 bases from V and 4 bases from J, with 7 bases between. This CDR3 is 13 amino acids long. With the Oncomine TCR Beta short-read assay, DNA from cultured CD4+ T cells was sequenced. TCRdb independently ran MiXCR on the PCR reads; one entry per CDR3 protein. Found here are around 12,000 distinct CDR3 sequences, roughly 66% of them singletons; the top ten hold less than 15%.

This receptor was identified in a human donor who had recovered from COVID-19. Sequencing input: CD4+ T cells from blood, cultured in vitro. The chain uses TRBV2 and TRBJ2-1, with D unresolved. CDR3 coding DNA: TGTGCCAGCAGTGACGACACTTACAATGAGCAGTTCTTC. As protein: CASSDDTYNEQFF.